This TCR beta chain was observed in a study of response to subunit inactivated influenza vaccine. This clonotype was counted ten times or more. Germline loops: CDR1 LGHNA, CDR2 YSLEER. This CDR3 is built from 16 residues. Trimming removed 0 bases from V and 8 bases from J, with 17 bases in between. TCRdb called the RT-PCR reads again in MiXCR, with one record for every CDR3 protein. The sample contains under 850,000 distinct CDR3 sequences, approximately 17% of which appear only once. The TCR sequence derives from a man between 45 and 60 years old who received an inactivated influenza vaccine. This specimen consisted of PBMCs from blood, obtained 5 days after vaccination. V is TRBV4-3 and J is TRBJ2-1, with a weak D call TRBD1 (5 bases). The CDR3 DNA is TGCGCCAGCAGCCAAGAAAGCGCGGCAGGGTTGGATGAGCAGTTCTTC. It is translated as CASSQESAAGLDEQFF.